Presented here are 5 T cell receptor beta chains from one specimen sequenced in a study of OX40 agonist ivuxolimab in advanced cancers. Profiled with immunoSEQ multiplex PCR; TCRdb holds only in-frame clones, not every one. The table has around 100,000 clones, 91% seen once. The sequencing used CD4+ or CD8+ T cells sorted from blood, collected in a trial of the OX40 agonist ivuxolimab. The receptors originated from an adult with an advanced solid tumor such as melanoma, head and neck, liver or kidney cancer.

This chain connects TRBV19 to TRBJ2-7; D not certain. V was pared by 3 bases and J by 7 bases, with 16 bases between. The CDR3 consists of 14 residues. Germline assignment: CDR1 LNHDA and CDR2 SQIVND (reference sequence). CDR3 region: CASSISWYQEEQYF. CDR3 coding DNA: TGTGCCAGTAGTATCTCATGGTATCAGGAGGAGCAGTACTTC.

V and J are TRBV5-4 and TRBJ1-5, with TRBD1 matching 8 bases. This CDR3 has 14 amino acids. V shed 4 bases, J shed 4 bases, and the junction held 4 bases outside the gene matches. Germline values: CDR1 SGHNT, CDR2 YYREEE (reference sequence). As DNA, the CDR3 is TGTGCCAGCAGCCGACAGGGGTCGAATCAGCCCCAGCATTTT. Encoded protein: CASSRQGSNQPQHF. Supplemented by reference TRBV5-4 and TRBJ1-5, the full variable domain reads ETGVTQSPTHLIKTRGQQVTLRCSSQSGHNTVSWYQQALGQGPQFIFQYYREEENGRGNFPPRFSGLQFPNYSSELNVNALELDDSALYLCASSRQGSNQPQHFGDGTRLSIL.

This chain uses TRBV7-2 with TRBJ2-6; TRBD2 aligns across 9 bases. The germline V gene has CDR1 SGHTA and CDR2 FQGNSA. J lost 3 bases, V lost 2 bases, and 5 bases had no gene match. The CDR3 consists of 17 residues. CDR3 DNA sequence: TGTGCCAGCAGCTTAAATAGCGGGAGACTTGGGGCCAACGTCCTGACTTTC. Translation: CASSLNSGRLGANVLTF.

The rearrangement uses TRBV15 and TRBJ2-2; D is ambiguous. CDR1 is LNHNV and CDR2 is YYDKDF in the germline V gene (reference sequence). Trimming took 4 bases from V and 4 from J, leaving 13 bases between them. The CDR3 totals 15 residues. The CDR3 is CATSKVVQSTGELFF. CDR3 DNA: TGTGCCACCAGCAAAGTCGTACAGAGCACCGGGGAGCTGTTTTTT.

V gene TRBV6-6 combines with J gene TRBJ2-3; D is unresolved. Trimming took 7 bases from V and 5 from J, leaving 16 bases between them. This CDR3 contains 14 residues. The germline CDR1 and CDR2 sequences are MNHNY and SVGAGI (reference sequence). The CDR3 bases are TGTGCCAGCAACCAGGCAAGCTTGCAAGATACGCAGTATTTT. Its protein product is CASNQASLQDTQYF.